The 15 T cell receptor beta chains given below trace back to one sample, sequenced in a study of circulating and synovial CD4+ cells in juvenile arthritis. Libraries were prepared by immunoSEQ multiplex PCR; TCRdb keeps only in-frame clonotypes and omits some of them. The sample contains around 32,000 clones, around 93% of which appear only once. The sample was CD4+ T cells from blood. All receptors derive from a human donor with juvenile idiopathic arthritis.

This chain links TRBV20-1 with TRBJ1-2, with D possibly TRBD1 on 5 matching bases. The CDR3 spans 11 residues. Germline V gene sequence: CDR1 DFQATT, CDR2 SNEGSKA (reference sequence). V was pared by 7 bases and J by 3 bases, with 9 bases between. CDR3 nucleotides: TGCAGTGGACGGGGGGACTATGGCTACACCTTC. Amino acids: CSGRGDYGYTF.

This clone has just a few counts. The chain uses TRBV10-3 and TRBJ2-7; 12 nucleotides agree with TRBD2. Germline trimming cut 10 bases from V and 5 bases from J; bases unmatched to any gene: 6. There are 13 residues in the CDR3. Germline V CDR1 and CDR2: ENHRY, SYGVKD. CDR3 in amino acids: CATRLAGDHEQYF. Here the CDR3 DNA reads TGTGCCACCCGACTAGCGGGAGATCACGAGCAGTACTTC.

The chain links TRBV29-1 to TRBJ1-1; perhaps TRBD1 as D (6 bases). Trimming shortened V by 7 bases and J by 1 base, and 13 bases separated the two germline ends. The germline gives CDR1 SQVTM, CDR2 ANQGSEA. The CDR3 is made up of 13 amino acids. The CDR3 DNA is TGCAGCGCCGGGTTGGGGGCGAACACTGAAGCTTTCTTT. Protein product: CSAGLGANTEAFF.

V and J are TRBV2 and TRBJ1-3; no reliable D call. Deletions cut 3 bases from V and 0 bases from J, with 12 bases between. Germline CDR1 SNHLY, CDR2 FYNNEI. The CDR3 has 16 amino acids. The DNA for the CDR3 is TGTGCCAGCAGTGAGGGTGGGCCCAGCTCTGGAAACACCATATATTTT. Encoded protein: CASSEGGPSSGNTIYF.

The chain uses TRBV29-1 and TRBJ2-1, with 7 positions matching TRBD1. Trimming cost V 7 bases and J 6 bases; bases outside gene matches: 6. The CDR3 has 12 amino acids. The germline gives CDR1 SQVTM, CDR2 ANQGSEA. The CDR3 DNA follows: TGCAGCGCTAGACAGGGCTCCAATGAGCAGTTCTTC. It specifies CSARQGSNEQFF.

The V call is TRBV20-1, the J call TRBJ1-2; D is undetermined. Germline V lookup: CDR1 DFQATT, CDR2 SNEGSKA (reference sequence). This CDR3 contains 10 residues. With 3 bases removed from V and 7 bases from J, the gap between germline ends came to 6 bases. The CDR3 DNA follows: TGCAGTGCTAGCGGGAGTGGCTACACCTTC. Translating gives CSASGSGYTF.

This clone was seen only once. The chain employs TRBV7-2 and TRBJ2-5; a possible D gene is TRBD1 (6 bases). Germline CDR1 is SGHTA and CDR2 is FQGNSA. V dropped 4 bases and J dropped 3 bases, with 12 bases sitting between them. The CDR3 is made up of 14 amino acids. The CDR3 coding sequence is TGTGCCAGCAGCTCGCGGCCAGGGGAAGAGACCCAGTACTTC. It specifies CASSSRPGEETQYF.

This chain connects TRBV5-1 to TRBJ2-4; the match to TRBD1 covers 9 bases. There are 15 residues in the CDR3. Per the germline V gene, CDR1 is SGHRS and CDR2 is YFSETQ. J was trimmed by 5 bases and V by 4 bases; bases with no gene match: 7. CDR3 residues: CASSISGTGQNIQYF. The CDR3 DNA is TGCGCCAGCAGCATCTCCGGGACAGGGCAAAACATTCAGTACTTC.

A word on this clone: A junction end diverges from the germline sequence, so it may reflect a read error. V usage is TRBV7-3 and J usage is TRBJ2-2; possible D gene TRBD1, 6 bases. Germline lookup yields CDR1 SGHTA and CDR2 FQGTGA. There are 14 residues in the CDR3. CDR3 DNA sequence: TGTGCCAGCAGCCTAACCTCAGGGGTAGGGGAGCTGTTTTTT. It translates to CASSLTSGVGELFF. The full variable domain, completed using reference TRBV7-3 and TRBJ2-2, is GAGVSQTPSNKVTEKGKYVELRCDPISGHTALYWYRQSLGQGPEFLIYFQGTGAADDSGLPNDRFFAVRPEGSVSTLKIQRTERGDSAVYLCASSLTSGVGELFFGEGSRLTVL.

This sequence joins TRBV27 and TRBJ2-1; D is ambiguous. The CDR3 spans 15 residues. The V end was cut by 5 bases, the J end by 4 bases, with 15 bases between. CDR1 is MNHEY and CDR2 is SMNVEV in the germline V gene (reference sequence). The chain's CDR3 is CASSPEASAYNEQFF. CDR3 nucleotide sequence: TGTGCCAGCAGTCCGGAAGCCTCAGCGTACAATGAGCAGTTCTTC.

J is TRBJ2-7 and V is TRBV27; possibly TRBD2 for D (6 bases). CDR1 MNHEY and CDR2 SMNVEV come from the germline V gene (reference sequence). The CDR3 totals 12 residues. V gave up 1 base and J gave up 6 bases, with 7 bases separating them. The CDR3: CASSLLRGEQYF. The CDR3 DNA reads TGTGCCAGCAGTTTATTGCGGGGCGAGCAGTACTTC.

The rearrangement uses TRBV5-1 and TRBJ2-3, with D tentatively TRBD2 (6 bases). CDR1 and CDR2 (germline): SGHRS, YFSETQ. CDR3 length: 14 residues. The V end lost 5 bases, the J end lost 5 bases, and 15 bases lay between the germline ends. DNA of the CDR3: TGCGCCAGCAGGGGGGGACCTGGTGGAGATACGCAGTATTTT. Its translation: CASRGGPGGDTQYF.

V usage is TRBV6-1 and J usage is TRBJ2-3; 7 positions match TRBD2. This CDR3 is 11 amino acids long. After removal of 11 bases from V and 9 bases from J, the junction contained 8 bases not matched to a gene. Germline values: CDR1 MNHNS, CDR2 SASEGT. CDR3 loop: CAGRGGDTQYF. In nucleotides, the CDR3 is TGTGCCGGCCGCGGGGGAGACACGCAGTATTTT.

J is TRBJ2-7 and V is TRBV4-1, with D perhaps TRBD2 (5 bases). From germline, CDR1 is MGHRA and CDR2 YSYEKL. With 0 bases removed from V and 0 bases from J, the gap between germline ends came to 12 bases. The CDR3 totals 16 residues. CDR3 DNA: TGCGCCAGCAGCCAAGATGGGAGCGCGTCCTCCTACGAGCAGTACTTC. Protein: CASSQDGSASSYEQYF.

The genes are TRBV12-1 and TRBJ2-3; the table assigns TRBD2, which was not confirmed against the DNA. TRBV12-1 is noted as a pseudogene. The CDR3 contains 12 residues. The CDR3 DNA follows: TGTGCCAGCAGCTCAAATGGAGGTGCGGAGTATTTT. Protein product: CASSSNGGAEYF.